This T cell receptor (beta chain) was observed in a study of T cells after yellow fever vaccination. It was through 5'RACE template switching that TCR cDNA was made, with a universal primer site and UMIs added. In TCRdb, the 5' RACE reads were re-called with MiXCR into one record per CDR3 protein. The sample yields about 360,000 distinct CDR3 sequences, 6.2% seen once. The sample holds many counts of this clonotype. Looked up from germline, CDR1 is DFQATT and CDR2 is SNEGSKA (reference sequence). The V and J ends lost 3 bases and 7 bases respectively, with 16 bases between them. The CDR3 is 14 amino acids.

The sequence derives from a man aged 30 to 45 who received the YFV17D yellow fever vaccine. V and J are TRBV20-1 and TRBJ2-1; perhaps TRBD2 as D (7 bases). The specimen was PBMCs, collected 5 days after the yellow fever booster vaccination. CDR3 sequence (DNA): TGCAGTGCTAGGGGGGCTAGCGGTGGGAATGAGCAGTTCTTC. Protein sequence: CSARGASGGNEQFF.